One and the same sample provided the 2 T cell receptor beta chains below, sequenced in a study of T cells in Graves' hyperthyroidism and ophthalmopathy (dated by TCRdb to 2018 to 2020). The method was multiplex PCR. These reads were obtained on an Illumina HiSeq 2000. The TCR beta CDR3 regions were amplified from RNA transcripts. For the first round of RT-PCR on the TCR CDR3, the HTBI primer set was used together with the Qiagen OneStep RT-PCR kit. TCRdb trimmed public reads at Q25 via fastp, called clones via MiXCR and kept in-frame beta chains. For every CDR3 protein sequence, its rows merge into one entry that carries the most common genes and DNA. The sample table contains roughly 380,000 distinct CDR3 sequences; only one count was recorded for about 14% of them. The ten largest clones capture 20% to 25% of the sample. The sample was blood. The receptors derive from a young man with Graves' hyperthyroidism that later progressed to Graves' ophthalmopathy.

This clonotype was counted only a few times. The chain combines TRBV20-1 with TRBJ2-6; no definite D call. The V end lost 0 bases, the J end lost 1 base, and 4 bases lay between the germline ends. This CDR3 has 14 residues. Germline V gene data show CDR1 as DFQATT and CDR2 as SNEGSKA (reference sequence). The CDR3: CSARDGSGANVLTF. The DNA for the CDR3 is TGCAGTGCTAGAGACGGTTCTGGGGCCAACGTCCTGACTTTC.

This clonotype was counted ten times or more. The J gene is TRBJ2-1, the V gene TRBV2; 10 bases agree with TRBD2. The V gene end was trimmed by 6 bases and the J gene end by 7 bases; junction bases not matched to a gene: 6. Germline CDR1 SNHLY, CDR2 FYNNEI. CDR3 length: 14 residues. The CDR3 loop is CASSPGTSVNEQFF. The CDR3, as DNA: TGTGCCAGCAGCCCCGGGACTAGCGTGAATGAGCAGTTCTTC.